This TCR beta chain was identified in a study of identical twins. MiXCR, applied by TCRdb to the 5' RACE reads, yields one record per CDR3 protein. The sample consists of more than 400,000 distinct CDR3 sequences, around 15% of them appearing once. Healthy Caucasians, and only they, were the donors. On this clonotype: Its antigen is undetermined.

Study-wide findings and caveats: Sharing of beta out-of-frame sequences by twins showed a weaker excess. Within twin pairs, the out-of-frame alpha sequences they shared showed excess low generation probability. Conclusions relied on cross-sectional statistical analysis, not following the same donors.

Germline V gives CDR1 DFQATT, CDR2 SNEGSKA (reference sequence). The CDR3 sequence is 15 residues long. J lost 2 bases, V lost 3 bases, and 3 bases had no gene match. These sequences were also reported in another study, on yellow fever vaccine responses in identical twins.

The sequence was obtained from a woman aged 18-29 years in good health. The chain joins TRBV20-1 to TRBJ1-5, with 11 positions matching TRBD1. The sequencing sample was made of CD4+ T cells sorted from blood. The CDR3, as DNA: TGCAGTGCTAGCCGGGGACAGGGGGGCAATCAGCCCCAGCATTTT. This translates into CSASRGQGGNQPQHF.